This T cell receptor (beta chain) was found in a study of blood T cell repertoires in COVID-19. Study summary: Material from acute and convalescent COVID-19 was sourced from the United States, Italy and Spain. Nucleic acid was either cDNA or gDNA, and it came from T cells, B-cell-depleted T cells, or PBMCs.

Unmatched junction bases numbered 6, after V lost 3 bases and J lost 5 bases. The CDR3 is 14 amino acids. CDR1 ENHRY and CDR2 SYGVKD come from the germline V gene. Original methodology: Reference gene primers were amplified, and this amplification served to estimate nucleated cell counts. The data were produced by immunoSEQ multiplex PCR, yet TCRdb's version contains in-frame clones alone and is incomplete. The DNA was the basis for D and trimming; V, J and clone size are from that table. Among 110,000 or so clones, roughly 84% were seen once, and the ten largest hold under 9%. Material: peripheral blood. The sequence came from an older woman who had recovered from COVID-19. This sequence joins TRBV10-3 and TRBJ2-7; 8 positions match TRBD2. CDR3 nucleotide sequence: TGTGCCATCAGTGATCGGGAGGGCCAGGACGAGCAGTACTTC. Its protein is CAISDREGQDEQYF.